This T cell receptor (beta chain) was identified during a study of blood T cell repertoires in COVID-19. The CDR3 sequence is 14 residues long. CDR1 is KGHSH, CDR2 LQKENI, per germline. The ends lost 3 bases at V and 5 bases at J; junction bases unmatched: 2. Assay: immunoSEQ multiplex PCR; the TCRdb copy retains only in-frame clones and omits some. Of approximately 270,000 clones in the sample, 70% to 90% are singletons; the top ten hold 1.5% to 2%. This sequence joins TRBV18 and TRBJ2-2, with TRBD1 matching 8 bases. Sequencing used PBMCs or T cells enriched from blood (not recorded which). The receptor was isolated from a woman in her forties or fifties who had recovered from COVID-19. CDR3 region: CASSPTGVTGELFF. Here the CDR3 DNA reads TGTGCCAGCTCACCGACAGGGGTGACCGGGGAGCTGTTTTTT.